What follows is one T cell receptor beta chain and its context. Its specificity is unknown. This record comes from a study of early T cells in non-severe SARS-CoV-2 infection. In the study overall: Unsorted whole blood bulk RNA was sequenced, with unpaired chains. Study-wide points: Lookups in VDJdb leaned toward anti-spike CD8 responses and missed private and CD4 specificities.

V was cut by 4 bases and J by 4 bases, with 16 bases left in between. Germline-derived CDR1 and CDR2 are SQVTM and ANQGSEA. The CDR3 is 14 residues long. The library protocol tagged individual cDNA molecules with unique molecular identifiers. TCRdb itself ran the 5' RACE reads through MiXCR, one entry per CDR3 protein. The sample has 71,000 or so distinct CDR3 sequences; roughly 13% are singletons. Material for sequencing was whole blood. The chain joins TRBV29-1 to TRBJ1-1; D might be TRBD1 (5 bases). The receptor was derived from an adult who was a healthcare worker with PCR-confirmed SARS-CoV-2 infection or an uninfected control (not recorded which). CDR3 DNA: TGCAGCGTTGGGGACGGACGAGTATTCACTGAAGCTTTCTTT. Translated, it gives CSVGDGRVFTEAFF.